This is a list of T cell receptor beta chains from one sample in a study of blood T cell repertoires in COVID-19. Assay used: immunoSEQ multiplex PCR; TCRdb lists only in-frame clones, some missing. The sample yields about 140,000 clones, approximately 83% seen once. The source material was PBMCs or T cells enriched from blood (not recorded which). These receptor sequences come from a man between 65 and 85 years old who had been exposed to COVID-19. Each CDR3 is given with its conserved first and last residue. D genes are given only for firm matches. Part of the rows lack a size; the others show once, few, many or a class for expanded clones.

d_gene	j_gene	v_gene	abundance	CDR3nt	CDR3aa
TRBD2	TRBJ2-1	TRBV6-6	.	TGTGCCAGCAGTCCCGATGGCGGGAGTGGTAATGAGCAGTTCTTC	CASSPDGGSGNEQFF
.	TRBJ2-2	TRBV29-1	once	TGCAGCGTTGTGTTCAGACTGAACACCGGGGAGCTGTTTTTT	CSVVFRLNTGELFF
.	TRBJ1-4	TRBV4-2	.	TGTGCCAGCAGCCAAGAGGTTCCTGCGCGAAGTAGCACTAATGAAAAACTGTTTTTT	CASSQEVPARSSTNEKLFF
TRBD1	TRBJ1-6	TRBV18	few	TGTGCCAGCTCACCCCAGGGGGCGAATTCACCCCTCCACTTT	CASSPQGANSPLHF
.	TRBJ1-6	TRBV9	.	TGTGCCAGCAGCGTAGCCCCCACCGGACCAGGGGCCTCCTATAATTCACCCCTCCACTTT	CASSVAPTGPGASYNSPLHF
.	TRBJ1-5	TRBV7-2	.	TGTGCCAGCAGCTTAGCGTTAGGCGGTCAGCCCCAGCATTTT	CASSLALGGQPQHF
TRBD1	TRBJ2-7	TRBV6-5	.	TGTGCCAGCAGTTTAGGGACAGGGGGGGCCTACGAGCAGTACTTC	CASSLGTGGAYEQYF
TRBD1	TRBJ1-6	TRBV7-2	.	TGTGCCAGCAGCCCACAGGGGAGTGGATCACCCCTCCACTTT	CASSPQGSGSPLHF
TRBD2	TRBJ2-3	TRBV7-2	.	TGTGCCAGCAGCCTCGGGGGGGGGAGGACAGATACGCAGTATTTT	CASSLGGGRTDTQYF
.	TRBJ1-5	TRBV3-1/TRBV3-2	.	TGTGCCAGCAGCCAAGATATAAGGCAGGGAGGAATCTGGGCCACCAATCAGCCCCAGCATTTT	CASSQDIRQGGIWATNQPQHF
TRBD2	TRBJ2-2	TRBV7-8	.	TGTGCCAGCCTCAGACTAGCGGTAACCGGGGAGCTGTTTTTT	CASLRLAVTGELFF
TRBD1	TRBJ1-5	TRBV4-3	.	TGCGCCAGCAGCTGGGACAGGGGAGGAAGTCAGCCCCAGCATTTT	CASSWDRGGSQPQHF
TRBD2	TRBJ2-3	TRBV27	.	TGTGCCCGCGACAGCGGGAGGGTACCATCTAGCACAGATACGCAGTATTTT	CARDSGRVPSSTDTQYF